The source of this T cell receptor (beta chain) is a study of blood T cell repertoires in COVID-19. Study as a whole: Samples came from the United States, Italy and Spain, spanning acute and convalescent COVID-19. T cells, B-cell-depleted T cells, or PBMCs provided the cDNA or gDNA that served as material.

As handled by the study authors: By means of reference gene primer amplification, nucleated cell counts were estimated. TCRdb's table, derived via immunoSEQ multiplex PCR, lists solely in-frame clones and lacks some. For V, J and clone size, that table is used; D and trimming come from the DNA. The sample has roughly 28,000 clones; 89% are singletons. The CDR3 is 15 amino acids. V lost 3 bases to trimming and J lost 6 bases, with 14 bases between them. Germline V lookup: CDR1 LGHNA, CDR2 YNFKEQ. This chain joins TRBV4-2 and TRBJ2-2; D may be TRBD1 (6 bases). This clonotype was obtained from a human donor with acute or convalescent COVID-19. The donor label of this sample is uncertain. Source material: peripheral blood. In DNA form, the CDR3 reads TGTGCCAGCAGCCATCCGGGACAATTCCCCGGGGAGCTGTTTTTT. Translation gives CASSHPGQFPGELFF.